The rows below give T cell receptor beta chains drawn from one sample of a study of high-grade serous ovarian cancer treatment subgroups. Assay used: immunoSEQ multiplex PCR; TCRdb lists only in-frame clones, some missing. Of about 6,600 clones in the sample, approximately 79% were seen once. Sequenced sample: tumor tissue. The receptors here all came from a human donor with high-grade serous ovarian cancer. Both conserved end residues are part of each CDR3. Each record gives: J gene, V gene, CDR3 protein.

TRBJ2-1 TRBV19 CASSVQGGLYNEQFF
TRBJ2-5 TRBV28 CASSPPDQGWVTQETQYF
TRBJ2-6 TRBV7-6 CASSLYWGSAGANVLTF
TRBJ2-3 TRBV28 CASSPPRGGRTDTQYF
TRBJ2-5 TRBV5-4 CASSPTGTGYQETQYF
TRBJ2-7 TRBV4-1 CASSQDDGLAGASSYEQYF
TRBJ2-5 TRBV18 CASSPPVGETQYF
TRBJ1-1 TRBV27 CASGPRVGNTEAFF
TRBJ2-1 TRBV9 CASSVDQRGDNEQFF
TRBJ2-2 TRBV18 CASSLQREVGELFF
TRBJ1-1 TRBV6-6 CASSSGGQNTEAFF
TRBJ2-1 TRBV27 CASSLLDEQFF
TRBJ2-7 TRBV5-1 CASSPTAGAKEQYF
TRBJ2-5 TRBV7-9 CASSSGVETQYF
TRBJ1-1 TRBV30 CAWGPPGTVNTEAFF
TRBJ2-7 TRBV18 CASSPSLAGGTHEQYF
TRBJ2-7 TRBV28 CASSRAGFYEQYF
TRBJ2-1 TRBV15 CATSRGGSGSSYEQFF
TRBJ2-2 TRBV19 CASSGLYRGELFF
TRBJ2-4 TRBV5-1 CASSLGAIVAKNIQYF
TRBJ2-1 TRBV14 CASNSGVNEQFF
TRBJ2-3 TRBV19 CASMSGGRMTDTQYF
TRBJ1-2 TRBV27 CASSSAVGGYTF
TRBJ1-1 TRBV2 CASSVQWSEAFF
TRBJ2-5 TRBV5-4 CASSLGGAQETQYF